The present entry profiles one T cell receptor beta chain with its context. Its target is unknown. The TCR beta cDNA libraries contained unique molecular identifiers. Each sample of roughly 0.9 to 11 million input T cells yielded roughly 0.5 million cDNA molecules, so each molecule approximated one T cell. From the PCR reads, TCRdb called clonotypes with MiXCR, one entry per CDR3 protein. The table has roughly 700,000 distinct CDR3 sequences, roughly 27% seen once. This sample is part of a study of post-analysis software for immune sequencing data. Study background: Both relapsing-remitting and secondary progressive multiple sclerosis featured among the disease courses, as did progressive-relapsing multiple sclerosis. General observations from the study: With F measure, samples from one preparation batch clustered together strongly. The five TRBV segments detected at higher frequency in patients than in controls included TRBV5-6, TRBV5-1 and TRBV20-1.

This CDR3 has 14 amino acids. Germline CDR1 reads SGHRS; CDR2 reads YFSETQ. The ends were cut back, 0 bases at V and 0 bases at J, with 3 bases in the middle. The rearrangement uses TRBV5-1 and TRBJ2-2, with D hard to call. The sequenced sample consisted of blood. This receptor was obtained from a girl aged 10-17 years with multiple sclerosis. CDR3 bases: TGCGCCAGCAGCTTGGACCCGAACACCGGGGAGCTGTTTTTT. This sequence encodes CASSLDPNTGELFF.